The clone carrying this T cell receptor beta chain was detected only a few times. In the original workflow: Estimation of nucleated cell counts relied on the amplification of reference gene primers. TCRdb keeps only in-frame clones here, not all; method: immunoSEQ multiplex PCR. The V and J calls and clone size were taken over from that table, and D and trimming were inferred from the DNA. In the table there are under 200,000 clones, nearly 85% of which are singletons. This sample is drawn from a study of blood T cell repertoires in COVID-19. Across the whole study: Specimens from acute and convalescent COVID-19 originated in the United States, Italy and Spain. In each case, the material was cDNA or gDNA derived from T cells, B-cell-depleted T cells, or PBMCs.

What was sequenced was peripheral blood. The origin of this receptor is a woman in her twenties or thirties with acute or convalescent COVID-19.

DNA of the CDR3: TGTGCCAGTAGTATAGCGGGAGGACTGAACGAGCAGTACTTC. This sequence encodes CASSIAGGLNEQYF. The chain uses TRBV19 and TRBJ2-7; the match to TRBD2 covers 7 bases. Germline values: CDR1 LNHDA, CDR2 SQIVND (reference sequence). The junction had 5 bases not matched to a gene; V was cut back by 1 base and J by 5 bases. The CDR3 consists of 14 residues.